This paragraph covers one T cell receptor beta chain sequence. This CDR3 has 15 amino acids. From germline, CDR1 is KGHDR and CDR2 SFDVKD. V was pared by 5 bases and J by 3 bases, with 5 bases of the junction left unmatched. The sample belongs to a study of control samples from healthy donors and cancer patients. TCRdb's table, derived via immunoSEQ multiplex PCR, lists solely in-frame clones and lacks some. The table has some 76,000 clones, around 86% seen once. Source material: PBMCs. The sequence was obtained from a woman aged 50 to 65 with colorectal cancer. V and J are TRBV24-1 and TRBJ2-3; 9 positions agree with TRBD1. The CDR3 sequence: CATSAGTGKTDTQYF. Written as DNA, the CDR3 is TGTGCCACCAGTGCAGGGACAGGGAAGACAGATACGCAGTATTTT.